This T cell receptor (beta chain) was sequenced for a study of blood T cells in healthy people across ages. Findings and caveats of the study: Without sorted subsets, naive and antigen-experienced compartments could not be conclusively compared.

Concerning this clonotype itself: What it binds is not known.

Next came a second PCR, run for about 6 to 11 cycles, which used a sample-barcoded 5' primer along with a J-beta primer mix. In TCRdb, the 5' RACE reads were re-called with MiXCR into one record per CDR3 protein. The table records around 690,000 distinct CDR3 sequences, about 53% of them present only once. This CDR3 spans 14 amino acids. Germline lookup yields CDR1 MNHEY and CDR2 SMNVEV (reference sequence). Trimming took off 6 bases at V and 4 bases at J, with 15 bases between the two ends. This sequence joins TRBV27 and TRBJ1-2, with D maybe TRBD1 (6 bases). The clonotype comes from a man in his 60s in good health. Sample: blood. The CDR3 DNA reads as TGTGCCAGCAGCTCAGGACAGTTGAGCTATGGCTACACCTTC. Its translation: CASSSGQLSYGYTF.